This TCR beta chain was sequenced for a study of T cell repertoires in cytomegalovirus infection. Turning to the study itself: CMV epitopes, recently identified HLA-C-restricted and well-studied HLA-B-restricted, were used. From public TCR beta signatures came an indication of both CMV infection and matching HLA type. Study-wide results and caveats: Accumulated public TCR beta family frequency recognized individuals carrying CMV together with the relevant HLA. It was HLA-C-restricted CMV-specific TCR beta clonotypes that dominated the response ex vivo.

In TCRdb, the reads were re-called with MiXCR into one record per CDR3 protein. The sample contains approximately 770,000 distinct CDR3 sequences, 25% to 30% of which appear only once. With respect to this clonotype: Its antigen is currently unknown.

This CDR3 comprises 15 residues. Germline V gives CDR1 MDHEN, CDR2 SYDVKM. V was trimmed by 3 bases and J by 8 bases, leaving 17 bases between them. The clonotype comes from a human donor in good health (CMV status not recorded). Some clones in this sample may be carry-over from other donors' samples. The V gene is TRBV28, the J gene TRBJ2-1; perhaps D is TRBD1 or TRBD2 (6 bases each). The specimen was cultured CD8+ T cells from PBMCs, collected from culture after CMV antigen stimulation. DNA of the CDR3: TGTGCCAGCAGTTTTGGCGGGACACCGTTAGATGAGCAGTTCTTC. This gives the protein CASSFGGTPLDEQFF.